The 25 T cell receptor beta chains given below trace back to one sample, sequenced in a study of cytomegalovirus exposure and HLA in healthy donors. The PCR contained 60 Vbeta and 13 Jbeta primers. The data were produced by immunoSEQ multiplex PCR, yet TCRdb's version contains in-frame clones alone and is incomplete. The table for this sample gives 80,000 or so clones. The sequencing input was PBMCs. The receptors were sampled from a woman aged 25 to 39 in good health and CMV-seronegative.

This CDR3 reads CASSLAPGFDYGYTF. In DNA form, the CDR3 reads TGTGCCAGCAGCTTGGCTCCAGGCTTTGACTATGGCTACACCTTC. The chain carries TRBV5-5 and TRBJ1-2; D not certain. This CDR3 is built from 15 residues. Trimming removed 0 bases from V and 3 bases from J, with 12 bases in between. From germline, CDR1 is SGHKS and CDR2 YYEKEE (reference sequence).

The chain couples TRBV30 to TRBJ1-1; 8 bases agree with TRBD1. This CDR3 is 14 amino acids long. J lost 5 bases, V lost 3 bases, and 8 bases had no gene match. In germline, CDR1 is GTSNPN, CDR2 SVGIG (reference sequence). The CDR3 loop reads CAWRVTGGGTEAFF. The DNA of the CDR3 is TGTGCCTGGAGAGTTACAGGGGGGGGGACTGAAGCTTTCTTT.

The chain uses TRBV29-1 and TRBJ2-1; possibly TRBD2 for D (7 bases). This CDR3 region has 17 residues. Trimming left V 2 bases short and J 1 base short, with 18 bases between. Germline lookup yields CDR1 SQVTM and CDR2 ANQGSEA. This chain's CDR3 is CSVEPEGGVPSYNEQFF. CDR3 coding DNA: TGCAGCGTTGAACCGGAGGGGGGGGTCCCATCCTACAATGAGCAGTTCTTC.

This chain uses TRBV6-5 with TRBJ2-7; tentative D call: TRBD1 (5 bases). CDR1 is MNHEY, CDR2 SVGAGI, per germline. There are 15 residues in the CDR3. V dropped 5 bases and J dropped 6 bases, with 20 bases sitting between them. CDR3 DNA: TGTGCCAGCAGTGCGGCAAGTGCAGGGATAGTCGAGCAGTACTTC. Protein sequence: CASSAASAGIVEQYF.

The J gene is TRBJ2-7, the V gene TRBV6-6, with TRBD2 as a possible D gene (7 bases). V lost 2 bases and J 5 bases, leaving 16 bases between the germline ends. Germline CDR1 and CDR2: MNHNY and SVGAGI (reference sequence). There are 15 residues in the CDR3. Written as DNA, the CDR3 is TGTGCCAGCAGTTACGGTCCGGGGGGCGCCAACGAGCAGTACTTC. This gives the protein CASSYGPGGANEQYF.

This sequence joins TRBV6-5 and TRBJ1-2; no firm D call. The V gene lost 5 bases and the J gene lost 4 bases, with 8 bases spanning the gap. CDR3 length: 12 residues. From germline, CDR1 is MNHEY and CDR2 SVGAGI. CDR3 amino acids: CASSPGFYGYTF. CDR3 coding DNA: TGTGCCAGCAGTCCAGGTTTCTATGGCTACACCTTC.

The chain combines TRBV6-5 with TRBJ2-1, with 9 nucleotides matching TRBD2. Unmatched junction bases numbered 5, after V lost 0 bases and J lost 5 bases. The CDR3 loop spans 16 amino acids. Germline-derived CDR1 and CDR2 are MNHEY and SVGAGI. CDR3 sequence (DNA): TGTGCCAGCAGTTACTCTAGGACTAGCGCTCACAATGAGCAGTTCTTC. Translated, it gives CASSYSRTSAHNEQFF.

CDR3 DNA: TGTGCCAGCGGGCCTGGCTACGAGCAGTACTTC. It yields the protein CASGPGYEQYF. The chain links TRBV27 to TRBJ2-7, with D uncertain. Germline lookup yields CDR1 MNHEY and CDR2 SMNVEV (reference sequence). Trimming pared 8 bases from V and 3 bases from J, leaving 8 bases between. CDR3 length: 11 residues.

This sequence joins TRBV19 and TRBJ2-4, with a possible D match to TRBD2 (6 bases). This CDR3 region has 19 residues. Trimming stripped 5 bases from V and 4 bases from J, with 27 bases between. Per the germline V gene, CDR1 is LNHDA and CDR2 is SQIVND (reference sequence). CDR3 DNA: TGTGCCAGTAGTGCGCAGGGAATCGGAATCGGGACTCATAAAAACATTCAGTACTTC. It specifies CASSAQGIGIGTHKNIQYF.

The chain is built from TRBV2 and TRBJ2-7, with 7 positions matching TRBD2. V gave up 3 bases and J gave up 9 bases; unmatched junction bases: 11. CDR1 and CDR2 (germline): SNHLY, FYNNEI. CDR3 length: 14 amino acids. This CDR3 reads CASSDRASGRGQYF. The CDR3 coding sequence is TGTGCCAGCAGTGATCGGGCTAGCGGTCGGGGGCAGTACTTC.

The J gene is TRBJ2-5, the V gene TRBV7-9; TRBD1 matches at 7 bases. The CDR3 sequence is 16 residues long. CDR1 and CDR2 (germline): SEHNR, FQNEAQ (reference sequence). V trimming: 3 bases; J trimming: 1 base; junction bases outside the gene matches: 8. The CDR3: CASSFNPGQRQETQYF. The CDR3 nucleotides read TGTGCCAGCAGCTTTAATCCGGGACAGCGCCAAGAGACCCAGTACTTC.

This chain links TRBV2 with TRBJ1-1; D remains unclear. The germline V and J ends were trimmed by 6 bases and 5 bases, with 7 bases remaining between them. Germline V gene sequence: CDR1 SNHLY, CDR2 FYNNEI. There are 11 residues in the CDR3. The CDR3 region is CASRFQTEAFF. In DNA form, the CDR3 reads TGTGCCAGCAGGTTTCAAACTGAAGCTTTCTTT.

The chain is built from TRBV29-1 and TRBJ1-2, with a tentative D call TRBD1 (6 bases). CDR1 and CDR2 from the germline V gene are SQVTM and ANQGSEA. The CDR3 consists of 13 residues. Trimming removed 4 bases from V and 2 bases from J, with 11 bases in between. CDR3 nucleotides: TGCAGCGTTGGGGAAAGGGGGAACTATGGCTACACCTTC. Protein product: CSVGERGNYGYTF.

The rearrangement joins TRBV6-1 to TRBJ2-7; 9 bases are a match to TRBD1. With 7 bases clipped from V and 0 bases from J, the junction kept 7 bases outside the gene matches. CDR3 length: 15 amino acids. The V gene's germline CDR1 is MNHNS and CDR2 SASEGT. This CDR3 reads CASTQGQGFSYEQYF. The CDR3 DNA follows: TGTGCCAGCACCCAGGGACAGGGATTCTCCTACGAGCAGTACTTC.

This chain links TRBV5-1 with TRBJ1-1; D possibly corresponds to TRBD1 (5 bases). The CDR3 totals 14 residues. Trimming cost V 4 bases and J 6 bases, with 16 bases left between them. CDR1 and CDR2 from the germline V gene are SGHRS and YFSETQ. The chain's CDR3 is CASSRGGGVPEAFF. DNA of the CDR3: TGCGCCAGCAGCCGCGGTGGGGGGGTCCCTGAAGCTTTCTTT.

The chain is built from TRBV7-2 and TRBJ1-4, with D perhaps matching TRBD1 (6 bases). The V gene's germline CDR1 is SGHTA and CDR2 FQGNSA. V gave up 5 bases and J gave up 4 bases, with 11 bases separating them. CDR3 size: 14 residues. This CDR3 reads CASSPQQGNEKLFF. CDR3 sequence (DNA): TGTGCCAGCAGCCCCCAACAGGGTAATGAAAAACTGTTTTTT.

The chain carries TRBV10-3 and TRBJ2-1; TRBD1 matches at 10 bases. After removal of 0 bases from V and 8 bases from J, the junction contained 1 base not matched to a gene. CDR1 is ENHRY, CDR2 SYGVKD, per germline. The length of the CDR3 is 14 residues. The CDR3 nucleotides are TGTGCCATCAGTGAGTCAGGACAGGGGGATGAGCAGTTCTTC. Encoded protein: CAISESGQGDEQFF.

The chain links TRBV7-6 to TRBJ2-3; D might be TRBD1 (6 bases). CDR3 length: 15 amino acids. Trimming left V 1 base short and J 2 bases short, with 10 bases between. Looked up from germline, CDR1 is SGHVS and CDR2 is FNYEAQ. Here the CDR3 reads CASSLGDTSTDTQYF. CDR3 bases: TGTGCCAGCAGCTTAGGGGACACCTCCACAGATACGCAGTATTTT. The variable domain in full, with the rest retrieved from reference TRBV7-6 and TRBJ2-3, is GAGVSQSPRYKVTKRGQDVALRCDPISGHVSLYWYRQALGQGPEFLTYFNYEAQQDKSGLPNDRFSAERPEGSISTLTIQRTEQRDSAMYRCASSLGDTSTDTQYFGPGTRLTVL.

To note about this clone: Sequence at one end of the junction differs from germline and may be a read error. The V gene is TRBV25-1, the J gene TRBJ2-3, with 10 bases matching TRBD1. CDR1 and CDR2 from the germline V gene are MGHDK and SYGVNS. The CDR3 runs to 15 residues. The CDR3 DNA reads as TGTGCCAGCAGTCACGGGACAGGGGTTACAGATAAGCAGTATTTT. Protein product: CASSHGTGVTDKQYF.

Regarding this clone: Because the CDR3's place on the DNA is in doubt, the DNA is left out and the CDR3 is given as listed by TCRdb. The chain links TRBV27 to TRBJ1-1; TRBD1, the table's D call, was not compared with the DNA. The CDR3 is made up of 15 amino acids, end residues included. Germline CDR1 reads MNHEY; CDR2 reads SMNVEV (reference sequence). The CDR3 here is CASSSSTGLNTEAFF.

The V and J genes are TRBV13 and TRBJ2-3; 11 bases map to TRBD2. Germline lookup yields CDR1 PRHDT and CDR2 FYEKMQ (reference sequence). J lost 6 bases, V lost 2 bases, and 10 bases had no gene match. The CDR3 is made up of 17 amino acids. The CDR3 DNA is TGTGCCAGCAGCTTAAGGCTAGCGGGGGGCCAAGAGGATACGCAGTATTTT. It is translated as CASSLRLAGGQEDTQYF.

The chain has TRBV7-2 and TRBJ1-1, with 7 bases matching TRBD1. This CDR3 comprises 15 residues. V lost 2 bases and J lost 0; bases outside the gene matches: 3. Germline CDR1 and CDR2: SGHTA and FQGNSA. Written as DNA, the CDR3 is TGTGCCAGCAGCTTATCTGGGACAGTGAACACTGAAGCTTTCTTT. Protein product: CASSLSGTVNTEAFF.

This rearrangement joins TRBV2 to TRBJ2-1; possibly TRBD2 for D (6 bases). V lost 5 bases, J lost 8 bases, and 10 bases lay in between. CDR3 size: 12 residues. Germline assignment: CDR1 SNHLY and CDR2 FYNNEI. The DNA for the CDR3 is TGTGCCAGCAGTTTCGGCGGGGATGAGCAGTTCTTC. The encoded protein is CASSFGGDEQFF.

The rearrangement uses TRBV30 and TRBJ2-3; 12 bases are a match to TRBD2. The CDR3 extends over 13 amino acids. Germline V gene data show CDR1 as GTSNPN and CDR2 as SVGIG (reference sequence). J lost 10 bases, V lost 2 bases, and 4 bases had no gene match. The CDR3 DNA reads TGTGCCTGGAGTCCTAGCGGGGGGGTGGCGCAGTATTTT. This translates into CAWSPSGGVAQYF. The whole variable domain, remainder taken from reference TRBV30 and TRBJ2-3, is SQTIHQWPATLVQPVGSPLSLECTVEGTSNPNLYWYRQAAGRGLQLLFYSVGIGQISSEVPQNLSASRPQDRQFILSSKKLLLSDSGFYLCAWSPSGGVAQYFGPGTRLTVL.

The V call is TRBV5-6, the J call TRBJ2-4; D might be TRBD1 (5 bases). The V gene lost 2 bases and the J gene lost 0 bases, with 12 bases spanning the gap. The germline gives CDR1 SGHDT, CDR2 YYEEEE. The length of the CDR3 is 16 residues. The CDR3 nucleotides read TGTGCCAGCAGCTTCCGACAGCCATTAGCCAAAAACATTCAGTACTTC. This sequence encodes CASSFRQPLAKNIQYF.